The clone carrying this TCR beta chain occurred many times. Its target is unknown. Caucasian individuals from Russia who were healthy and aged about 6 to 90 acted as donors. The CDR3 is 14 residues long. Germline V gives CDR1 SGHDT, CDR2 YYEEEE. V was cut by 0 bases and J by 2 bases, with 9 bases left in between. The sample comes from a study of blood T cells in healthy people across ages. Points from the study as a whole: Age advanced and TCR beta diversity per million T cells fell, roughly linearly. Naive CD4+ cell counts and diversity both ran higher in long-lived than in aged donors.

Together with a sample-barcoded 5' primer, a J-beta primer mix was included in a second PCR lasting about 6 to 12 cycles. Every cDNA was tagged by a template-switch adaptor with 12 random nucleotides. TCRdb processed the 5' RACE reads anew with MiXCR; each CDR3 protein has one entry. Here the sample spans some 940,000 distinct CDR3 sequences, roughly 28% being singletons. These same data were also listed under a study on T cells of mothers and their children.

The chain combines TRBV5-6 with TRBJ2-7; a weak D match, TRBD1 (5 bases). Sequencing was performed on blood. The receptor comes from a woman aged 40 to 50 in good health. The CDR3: CASSLGTQTYEQYF. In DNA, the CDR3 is TGTGCCAGCAGCTTGGGGACACAGACCTACGAGCAGTACTTC.